Following are 32 T cell receptor beta chains from one sample sequenced in a study of T-cell reconstitution after alpha-beta-depleted transplantation in children. Unique molecular identifiers were incorporated into the prepared TCRbeta library. TCRdb re-derived calls from the PCR reads in MiXCR, one entry per CDR3 protein. The table shows about 110,000 distinct CDR3 sequences, with approximately 6% occurring only once. The input for sequencing was PBMCs, mostly from graft donor cells, taken 360 days after TCRalphabeta/CD19-depleted stem cell transplant. The receptor set was obtained from a male patient aged 2 to 9 who had a stem cell transplant for acute lymphoblastic leukemia, so the T cells may come from the graft donor.

Many counts were recorded for this clonotype. The chain combines TRBV4-2 with TRBJ2-7; 9 bases match TRBD1. Unmatched junction bases numbered 3, after V lost 3 bases and J lost 3 bases. The CDR3 sequence is 14 residues long. The germline V gene encodes CDR1 LGHNA and CDR2 YNFKEQ. The CDR3 protein is CASSQGDRDYEQYF. The CDR3 DNA follows: TGTGCCAGCAGCCAGGGGGACAGGGACTACGAGCAGTACTTC.

This clonotype appeared a few times. V gene TRBV14 combines with J gene TRBJ2-2, with D unresolved. V gave up 0 bases and J gave up 6 bases, with 11 bases separating them. The germline gives CDR1 SGHDN, CDR2 FVKESK. The CDR3 consists of 15 residues. The CDR3 bases are TGTGCCAGCAGCCAAGAAGAGGTCCTGTCCGGGGAGCTGTTTTTT. Its protein is CASSQEEVLSGELFF.

At least ten counts were recorded for this clonotype. The genes are TRBV6-6 and TRBJ2-7; D might be TRBD1 (6 bases). The CDR3 is 12 amino acids. Germline CDR1 MNHNY, CDR2 SVGAGI (reference sequence). V lost 5 bases and J 5 bases, leaving 10 bases between the germline ends. The CDR3 region is CASSPGHHEQYF. CDR3 DNA: TGTGCCAGCAGTCCGGGACATCACGAGCAGTACTTC.

This clonotype appeared many times. The V call is TRBV7-6, the J call TRBJ2-1, with a weak D call TRBD2 (5 bases). Trimming took off 3 bases at V and 8 bases at J, with 11 bases between the two ends. CDR1 is SGHVS, CDR2 FNYEAQ, per germline. The CDR3 consists of 13 residues. The CDR3 spells CASSFRLDYEQFF. CDR3 DNA: TGTGCCAGCAGCTTTCGACTGGACTATGAGCAGTTCTTC.

This clonotype has a count of ten or more. This chain links TRBV6-1 with TRBJ2-1, with 14 bases matching TRBD2. Trimming cost V 5 bases and J 5 bases; bases outside gene matches: 8. The CDR3 loop spans 17 amino acids. CDR1 is MNHNS, CDR2 SASEGT, per germline. Written as DNA, the CDR3 is TGTGCCAGCAGTCCACGACTAGCGGGAGGGGCAGACAATGAGCAGTTCTTC. Translation: CASSPRLAGGADNEQFF.

The sample holds a few counts of this clonotype. This chain connects TRBV7-3 to TRBJ2-1, with TRBD2 identical over 9 bases. Germline V gene lookup returns CDR1 SGHTA and CDR2 FQGTGA. Trimming removed 5 bases from V and 8 bases from J; junction bases left unmatched: 16. This CDR3 spans 17 amino acids. The CDR3 loop is CASSPGLAKSGRYEQFF. The CDR3, as DNA: TGTGCCAGCAGCCCCGGACTAGCTAAAAGCGGGAGGTATGAGCAGTTCTTC.

This clonotype was seen at least ten times. The J gene is TRBJ2-7, the V gene TRBV20-1, with a weak D call TRBD1 (6 bases). The CDR3 covers 13 residues. The V gene lost 5 bases and the J gene lost 2 bases, with 13 bases spanning the gap. Germline V gene sequence: CDR1 DFQATT, CDR2 SNEGSKA (reference sequence). Here the CDR3 DNA reads TGCAGTGCTGCCGGGACAACCACCTACGAGCAGTACTTC. Encoded protein: CSAAGTTTYEQYF.

This clonotype has ten or more counts. The chain has TRBV5-6 and TRBJ1-1; a possible D gene is TRBD1 (6 bases). V lost 4 bases to trimming and J lost 3 bases, with 13 bases between them. This CDR3 is 14 amino acids long. The germline V gene encodes CDR1 SGHDT and CDR2 YYEEEE. The DNA of the CDR3 is TGTGCCAGCAGCACACAGGGTGGGGACACTGAAGCTTTCTTT. This codes for CASSTQGGDTEAFF.

This clonotype was found many times. The chain uses TRBV7-3 and TRBJ2-1, with 7 bases identical to TRBD2. V lost 5 bases and J lost 3; bases outside the gene matches: 10. CDR3 length equals 16 residues. The germline CDR1 and CDR2 sequences are SGHTA and FQGTGA. The CDR3 nucleotides read TGTGCCAGCAGCCCCTCTAGCGGCCCCTACTACAATGAGCAGTTCTTC. Translating it yields CASSPSSGPYYNEQFF.

The chain combines TRBV4-3 with TRBJ2-7; no firm D call. The germline V and J ends were trimmed by 3 bases and 0 bases, with 18 bases remaining between them. The CDR3 runs to 17 residues. The germline gives CDR1 LGHNA, CDR2 YSLEER. CDR3 coding DNA: TGCGCCAGCAGCCAGGAAGACCGGGCCTCTTCCTCCTACGAGCAGTACTTC. Its translation is CASSQEDRASSSYEQYF.

This clonotype was counted ten times or more. CDR3 region: CASSSDRVKTQYF. DNA for the CDR3: TGTGCCAGCAGTTCGGACAGGGTGAAGACCCAGTACTTC. The chain links TRBV28 to TRBJ2-5; 8 bases line up with TRBD1. With V trimmed by 4 bases and J by 6 bases, 4 bases remained unmatched. The CDR3 is 13 amino acids. Germline loops: CDR1 MDHEN, CDR2 SYDVKM. Based on the CDR3 plus reference TRBV28 and TRBJ2-5, the full variable domain is DVKVTQSSRYLVKRTGEKVFLECVQDMDHENMFWYRQDPGLGLRLIYFSYDVKMKEKGDIPEGYSVSREKKERFSLILESASTNQTSMYLCASSSDRVKTQYFGPGTRLLVL.

This clonotype was found many times. The rearrangement uses TRBV6-5 and TRBJ1-1; D perhaps matches TRBD1 (5 bases). The CDR3 extends over 14 amino acids. Between the trimmed V and J ends, which lost 1 base and 3 bases, there was a span of 9 bases. Germline V gene sequence: CDR1 MNHEY, CDR2 SVGAGI. In DNA form, the CDR3 reads TGTGCCAGCAGTTACTTCAGGACACACACTGAAGCTTTCTTT. Translating gives CASSYFRTHTEAFF.

This clonotype was observed at least ten times. This rearrangement joins TRBV28 to TRBJ2-3; D is unresolved. Trimming removed 0 bases at V and 4 bases at J, with 11 bases between. The CDR3 runs to 15 residues. Germline V gene lookup returns CDR1 MDHEN and CDR2 SYDVKM. The CDR3 DNA reads as TGTGCCAGCAGTTTATGGAGCGAGGAAGCAGATACGCAGTATTTT. As protein: CASSLWSEEADTQYF.

The V and J genes are TRBV19 and TRBJ2-3, with 9 bases aligning to TRBD1. V trimming: 4 bases; J trimming: 2 bases; junction bases outside the gene matches: 7. Germline V gene lookup returns CDR1 LNHDA and CDR2 SQIVND (reference sequence). The CDR3 extends over 16 amino acids. The CDR3 sequence: CASSTWTGVDTDTQYF. CDR3 sequence (DNA): TGTGCCAGTAGTACATGGACAGGGGTCGACACAGATACGCAGTATTTT.

This clonotype was recorded at least ten times. The chain uses TRBV4-3 and TRBJ2-5; D is ambiguous. Looked up from germline, CDR1 is LGHNA and CDR2 is YSLEER. V lost 0 bases, J lost 3 bases, and 17 bases lay in between. CDR3 length equals 17 residues. CDR3 sequence: CASSQDGVGQPEETQYF. The CDR3 bases are TGCGCCAGCAGCCAAGATGGTGTAGGCCAGCCAGAAGAGACCCAGTACTTC.

This clonotype has just a few counts. This chain joins TRBV27 and TRBJ2-3; D remains unclear. This CDR3 spans 13 amino acids. The V end was cut by 5 bases, the J end by 6 bases, with 12 bases between. Germline-derived CDR1 and CDR2 are MNHEY and SMNVEV (reference sequence). The CDR3 protein is CASSLPLTDTQYF. CDR3 coding DNA: TGTGCCAGCAGTCTTCCTCTCACGGATACGCAGTATTTT.

The gene calls are TRBV6-5 and TRBJ2-6; the D gene is possibly TRBD1 (6 bases). V was shortened by 4 bases and J by 4 bases, with 14 bases between the two germline ends. Per the germline V gene, CDR1 is MNHEY and CDR2 is SVGAGI. CDR3 length equals 16 residues. CDR3 residues: CASSSSDRPGANVLTF. Written as DNA, the CDR3 is TGTGCCAGCAGTTCCTCCGACAGGCCCGGGGCCAACGTCCTGACTTTC.

This clonotype was observed at least ten times. The genes are TRBV28 and TRBJ2-7; D is uncertain. Germline V gene sequence: CDR1 MDHEN, CDR2 SYDVKM. V was cut by 3 bases and J by 4 bases, with 7 bases left in between. The CDR3 runs to 12 residues. DNA for the CDR3: TGTGCCAGCAGTTTTAACCTATACGAGCAGTACTTC. It specifies CASSFNLYEQYF.

In this sample, this clonotype turned up many times. This rearrangement joins TRBV7-9 to TRBJ2-1, with D unclear. V dropped 5 bases and J dropped 1 base, with 15 bases sitting between them. Germline CDR1 SEHNR, CDR2 FQNEAQ (reference sequence). CDR3 size: 16 residues. As DNA, the CDR3 is TGTGCCAGCAGCCCCAGGTCCACCCTTTCCTACAATGAGCAGTTCTTC. It specifies CASSPRSTLSYNEQFF.

Many counts were recorded for this clonotype. V usage is TRBV28 and J usage is TRBJ1-1, with TRBD1 identical over 9 bases. The germline CDR1 and CDR2 sequences are MDHEN and SYDVKM. This CDR3 region has 13 residues. Germline trimming cut 7 bases from V and 6 bases from J; bases unmatched to any gene: 6. The CDR3 protein is CASNWDRVAEAFF. DNA for the CDR3: TGTGCCAGCAATTGGGACAGGGTGGCTGAAGCTTTCTTT.

This clonotype was counted a few times. This chain connects TRBV11-2 to TRBJ2-1; TRBD2 matches at 8 bases. J was trimmed by 4 bases and V by 1 base; bases with no gene match: 3. The CDR3 is 15 amino acids. Germline V gives CDR1 SGHAT, CDR2 FQNNGV. The CDR3 is CASSLAGGPYNEQFF. CDR3 coding DNA: TGTGCCAGCAGCTTAGCGGGAGGGCCGTACAATGAGCAGTTCTTC.

This clonotype was seen a few times. The rearrangement uses TRBV28 and TRBJ2-7; TRBD1 matches 7 bases. Trimming removed 10 bases from V and 2 bases from J; junction bases left unmatched: 8. The CDR3 covers 13 residues. The germline gives CDR1 MDHEN, CDR2 SYDVKM. The CDR3 spells CATSDRLTYEQYF. CDR3 DNA sequence: TGTGCCACCTCGGACAGGTTGACCTACGAGCAGTACTTC. The complete variable domain, with remaining parts taken from reference TRBV28 and TRBJ2-7, reads DVKVTQSSRYLVKRTGEKVFLECVQDMDHENMFWYRQDPGLGLRLIYFSYDVKMKEKGDIPEGYSVSREKKERFSLILESASTNQTSMYLCATSDRLTYEQYFGPGTRLTVT.

Only a few counts were recorded for this clonotype. The chain combines TRBV6-5 with TRBJ1-1; D perhaps matches TRBD1 (6 bases). The germline V gene has CDR1 MNHEY and CDR2 SVGAGI. The CDR3 runs 16 residues. The V end lost 2 bases, the J end lost 2 bases, and 15 bases lay between the germline ends. CDR3 in amino acids: CASSYGGYRANTEAFF. The CDR3 DNA is TGTGCCAGCAGTTACGGGGGATACAGGGCCAACACTGAAGCTTTCTTT.

This chain links TRBV7-2 with TRBJ2-7, with D hard to call. The CDR3 is 16 residues long. From germline, CDR1 is SGHTA and CDR2 FQGNSA. V shed 0 bases and J shed 0 bases, with 12 bases lying between them. CDR3 nucleotides: TGTGCCAGCAGCTTAGCACCCCACAGTAGCTCCTACGAGCAGTACTTC. This gives the protein CASSLAPHSSSYEQYF.

The chain is built from TRBV9 and TRBJ1-3; TRBD1 matches at 7 bases. Germline lookup yields CDR1 SGDLS and CDR2 YYNGEE. CDR3 length equals 16 residues. The J segment lost 4 bases and the V segment lost 1 base, leaving 8 bases of the junction unmatched. This CDR3 is CASSVSPDRRGNTIYF. In nucleotides, the CDR3 is TGTGCCAGCAGCGTAAGCCCGGACAGGCGGGGAAACACCATATATTTT. Combining the CDR3 with reference TRBV9 and TRBJ1-3 gives the whole variable domain DSGVTQTPKHLITATGQRVTLRCSPRSGDLSVYWYQQSLDQGLQFLIQYYNGEERAKGNILERFSAQQFPDLHSELNLSSLELGDSALYFCASSVSPDRRGNTIYFGEGSWLTVV.

The sample holds a few counts of this clonotype. The chain couples TRBV10-2 to TRBJ2-7; D ambiguous. The CDR3 has 13 residues. With 3 bases removed from V and 3 bases from J, the gap between germline ends came to 9 bases. In germline, CDR1 is WSHSY, CDR2 SAAADI. The CDR3 loop is CASSDWGYYEQYF. In nucleotides, the CDR3 is TGCGCCAGCAGTGATTGGGGATACTACGAGCAGTACTTC.

This clonotype was counted only a few times. V and J are TRBV5-4 and TRBJ2-7, with unresolved D. The length of the CDR3 is 12 residues. Germline V CDR1 and CDR2: SGHNT, YYREEE (reference sequence). V lost 4 bases and J lost 7, with 12 bases in between. Written as DNA, the CDR3 is TGTGCCAGCAGCCTACTTGAAGATGAGCAGTACTTC. This encodes CASSLLEDEQYF.

Ten or more counts support this clonotype. The chain uses TRBV24-1 and TRBJ2-7; D perhaps matches TRBD2 (5 bases). This CDR3 contains 13 residues. V lost 2 bases to trimming and J lost 2 bases, with 6 bases between them. Germline CDR1 reads KGHDR; CDR2 reads SFDVKD. Written as DNA, the CDR3 is TGTGCCACCAGTGATTCACTAGCCTACGAGCAGTACTTC. Protein: CATSDSLAYEQYF.

This clonotype turned up a few times. The chain couples TRBV24-1 to TRBJ2-7; tentative D call: TRBD1 (6 bases). Trimming removed 2 bases at V and 4 bases at J, with 8 bases between. There are 13 residues in the CDR3. Germline V gives CDR1 KGHDR, CDR2 SFDVKD. DNA of the CDR3: TGTGCCACCAGTGATTGGGACATGTACGAGCAGTACTTC. It codes for CATSDWDMYEQYF.

This clonotype has ten or more counts. The rearrangement uses TRBV12-5 and TRBJ2-3; 11 bases agree with TRBD2. Germline values: CDR1 LGHNT, CDR2 FRNRAP. The CDR3 length is 19 residues. Trimming cost V 3 bases and J 2 bases; bases outside gene matches: 13. CDR3 sequence reads: CASGFSIYSSGGYTDTQYF. CDR3 nucleotide sequence: TGTGCTAGTGGTTTCTCTATCTACTCTAGCGGGGGGTACACAGATACGCAGTATTTT.

This clonotype showed up many times. The rearrangement uses TRBV7-6 and TRBJ2-1; 8 positions match TRBD1. CDR1 is SGHVS, CDR2 FNYEAQ, per germline. CDR3 length equals 13 residues. Losses at the gene ends were 5 bases for V and 10 bases for J; bases not matched to a gene: 7. The CDR3 spells CASSLGTGGEQFF. The CDR3 DNA reads as TGTGCCAGCAGCCTTGGGACAGGCGGGGAGCAGTTCTTC.

This clonotype has more than one count but fewer than ten. The chain combines TRBV27 with TRBJ1-5; no clear D gene. The germline V gene encodes CDR1 MNHEY and CDR2 SMNVEV (reference sequence). The CDR3 covers 14 residues. Trimming stripped 2 bases from V and 3 bases from J, with 8 bases between. Here the CDR3 reads CASSLNSFNQPQHF. The CDR3 region has the DNA TGTGCCAGCAGTTTAAACTCCTTCAATCAGCCCCAGCATTTT.